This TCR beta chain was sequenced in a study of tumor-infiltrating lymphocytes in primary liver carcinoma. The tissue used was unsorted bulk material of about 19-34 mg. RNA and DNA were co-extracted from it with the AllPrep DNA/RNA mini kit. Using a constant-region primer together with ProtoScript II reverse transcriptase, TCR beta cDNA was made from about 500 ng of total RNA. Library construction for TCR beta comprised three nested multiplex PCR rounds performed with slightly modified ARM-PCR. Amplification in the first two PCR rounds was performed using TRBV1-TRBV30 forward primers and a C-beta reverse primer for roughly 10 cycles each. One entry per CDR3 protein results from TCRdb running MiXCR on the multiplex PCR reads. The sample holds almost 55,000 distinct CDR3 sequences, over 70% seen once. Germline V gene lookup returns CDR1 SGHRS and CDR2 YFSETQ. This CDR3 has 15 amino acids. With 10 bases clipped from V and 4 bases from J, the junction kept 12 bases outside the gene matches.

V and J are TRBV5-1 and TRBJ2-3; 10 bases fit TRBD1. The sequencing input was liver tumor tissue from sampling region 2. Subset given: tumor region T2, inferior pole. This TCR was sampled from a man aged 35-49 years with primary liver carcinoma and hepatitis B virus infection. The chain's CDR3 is CACNHDRGRADTQYF. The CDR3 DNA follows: TGCGCCTGCAACCATGACAGGGGGCGGGCAGATACGCAGTATTTT.